This T cell receptor (beta chain) was identified during a study of cytomegalovirus exposure and HLA in healthy donors listed by TCRdb under 2017. In terms of the full investigation: An earlier analysis of several hundred of the donors reported approximately 260 Gb of sequence data and 117 million unique TCR beta sequences obtained from about 180 million T cells. An early release covering roughly 580 HLA-typed donors comprised 250 to 350 gigabases of sequencing data and tens of millions of unique TCR sequences. Of the 350 to 450 genotyped donors, roughly 80% fell in the genetic ancestry cluster associated with self-reported Caucasian donors. The study was designed to test whether signatures of past pathogen exposure could be identified by cataloging public T cell receptors. The T cell repertoires of around 670 subjects were profiled by immunosequencing and related to cytomegalovirus serostatus. Along with the approximately 620-subject first cohort, a separate validation cohort of over 90 different subjects was used. The study combined high-throughput TCR immunosequencing, statistical association of individual TCRs with disease status, and machine learning to predict cytomegalovirus infection status. To study patterns of TCR occurrence, a later analysis re-analyzed previously published TCR beta repertoires from 500 to 850 donors and added high-resolution HLA genotyping. In the later analysis, no new phenotypic data were used to find candidate immune exposures; instead, reliance was placed on TCR beta sequences and their occurrence across donors. In an earlier analysis of 587 of the donors, high-throughput TCR beta sequencing was used to judge whether each TCR beta V gene segment behaved as functional or pseudogenic. Donor age, sex, ethnicity and CMV serostatus were compiled alongside the repertoire data. A later genetic analysis used genome-wide SNP genotypes for about 60% of the roughly 700 donors, treating that subset as a discovery cohort. All discovery cohort repertoires had been generated using a single sequencing platform. Both class I and class II loci were covered by HLA typing, at four-digit resolution. Typing coverage varied by locus: about 620-640 donors for A, B, C, DRB1 and DQB1; approximately 520 for DQA1; about 570 for DPA1; 400 to 480 for DPB1. Because of strong linkage in the cohort, 4 to 6 DR-DQ haplotypes were treated as single units for association and clustering. On average, over 200,000 unique TCR beta nucleotide sequences were sequenced per donor among several hundred genotyped donors of the cohort, with about 19% of those sequences being non-productive.

In total, 630 or so healthy bone marrow donors made up the cohort. At the time of sampling, every cohort member was nominally healthy, though immune exposures that went unrecorded were likely present. The donor tested CMV seropositive and was one of the 289 seropositive cohort members. Each donor provided a peripheral blood sample, and peripheral blood mononuclear cells were used for TCR beta sequencing. The Qiagen DNeasy Blood Extraction Kit was used to extract genomic DNA from the blood cell samples. The research as a whole found: When HLA alleles, especially DR and DQ, strongly co-occurred, attributing TCR associations to individual alleles was difficult. This cohort had only TCR beta chains sequenced, and the lack of alpha or paired-chain data limited which features could be detected. Because HLA typing was unavailable for some donors at each locus, only the typed subset was used in association tests. A further reported finding was that TCR beta sequences accurately predicted the HLA-A and HLA-B alleles for most subjects in the first cohort. In a later genetic analysis, a missense DCLRE1C variant was associated with V-gene and J-gene trimming of TCR beta chains, and the association was replicated in an independent cohort. The sequencing pipeline was judged likely to have produced a cluster of highly shared sequence variants as a technical artifact. Correlated functional status among segregating V segments might reflect linkage disequilibrium, but an unknown experimental factor could not be ruled out. Most TCR sequences were seen in very few donors, while some public TCRs were found in many individuals. In a later analysis, HLA-associated TCR beta chains showed more clonal expansion and lower generation probabilities than non-associated chains that were equally common. Some IMGT-functional V segments, including TRBV6-2 and TRBV6-3, could not be distinguished by the 87-base-pair reads and were therefore excluded. An earlier analysis of approximately 600 of the donors showed that most TCR beta V segments appeared in productive rearrangements either about 87% or about 30% of the time, which broadly matched IMGT annotations. It was suggested by the authors that the approach could potentially be generalized to other disease states and immunological phenotypes. In vitro tests confirmed that a few of the cytomegalovirus-associated TCR beta chains recognize cytomegalovirus antigens. In a later genetic analysis, fewer N-insertions in productive TCRs were reported among donors in an Asian-associated ancestry cluster than the roughly 700-donor mean. A total of 150 or so TCR beta chains were listed by the study as associated with cytomegalovirus. Cytomegalovirus status was reported to be diagnosed by the classifier with high specificity and sensitivity in both the original and validation cohorts. The presence/absence analyses assumed that sequencing depth was roughly uniform across donors, and that assumption may not be true. For the cohort, immune exposure information was limited to CMV serostatus. A later analysis associated 15,000 or so TCR beta sequences with specific HLA alleles at a false discovery rate of 0.05. In a later analysis, the rate of TCR association differed among HLA loci, with DRB1 alleles having the most associated TCRs and HLA-C alleles having the fewest. The earlier analysis of a few hundred of the donors excluded 15 to 20 rarely observed V segments, including chromosome 9 orphons, because counts were too low. A later analysis found that most CMV-associated TCR beta chains appeared HLA-restricted, with HLA associations seemingly driven largely by CMV exposure. In a later analysis, several top co-occurrence clusters were reported to appear linked to parvovirus B19, influenza, CMV and Epstein-Barr virus.

The germline V gene specifies MNHEY as CDR1 and SVGAGI as CDR2. From the cysteine up to the phenylalanine, the CDR3 has a length of 13 residues. The DNA shown is the 39-base CDR3, in frame from base 1. Deletion took 6 bases off V and 7 bases off J, with a span of 15 bases between the germline ends. As to this clone: It has no known antigen specificity. No per-base quality is available; no much larger clone lies one base away.

The method behind the library was the immunoSEQ multiplex PCR assay. For the multiplex PCR, a mixture combining 60 forward primers for TCR Vbeta segments and 13 reverse primers for TCR Jbeta segments was used. A multiplex PCR assay on genomic DNA amplified the CDR3 region of rearranged TCR beta genes. On the Illumina HiSeq System, the amplified TCR beta libraries were sequenced as 87-base-pair reads. The paper's data handling went like this. Across the 500 to 700 repertoires, a later analysis counted roughly 84 million unique TCR beta chains, around 11 million of which were shared by at least two donors. Raw reads were error-corrected and collapsed into unique sequences by a nearest-neighbor algorithm in which closely related sequences were merged to remove PCR and sequencing errors. Alignment of CDR3 sequences to IMGT reference sequences was used to assign V, D and J gene segments. Each retained sequence needed at least a six-nucleotide match to both a V gene segment and a J gene segment. A rearrangement counted as productive if the CDR3 had no stop codons and remained in frame with V and J, and every other rearrangement counted as non-productive. CDR3 was defined according to IMGT convention as the region running from the second conserved V-encoded cysteine to the conserved J-encoded phenylalanine. In an earlier analysis of approximately 500 of the donors, sequences lacking an unambiguous match to a single V gene segment were excluded. An earlier analysis of 450 to 650 of the donors called V segments functional above 56.7% productive rearrangements and segregating when the between-donor standard deviation exceeded 5%. A statistical classification framework was built for diagnosing cytomegalovirus status from the catalog of TCR beta chain sequences. A later analysis assigned V and J genes by comparing TCR nucleotide sequences with IMGT/GENE-DB human TR gene sequences. Using the TCRdist pipeline, a later analysis assigned CDR3 sequences along with most-parsimonious VDJ recombination scenarios. In a later analysis, every TCR beta chain was defined by the combination of its CDR3 amino acid sequence and its V-gene family, and reads without a unique V-gene family were dropped. A later analysis removed several hundred highly shared, low-generation-probability nucleotide sequences to deal with suspected cross-contamination and a sequencing artifact. In a later analysis, a clonal expansion index for each public chain was calculated from normalized within-repertoire ranks of inferred template counts. In a later analysis, generation probabilities were computed using a VDJ recombination model fitted to out-of-frame rearrangements, and the results were checked against IGoR. A later analysis scored TCR-TCR, TCR-HLA and TCR-CMV co-occurrence with hypergeometric tests, applying a repertoire-size bias correction to TCR pairs. False discovery rates were estimated in a later analysis by permuting HLA or CMV assignments 20 times. In a later analysis, co-occurring TCRs were grouped with DBSCAN, and TCRdist sequence similarity was added when clustering was performed within HLA-allele-positive subsets. Repertoires with fewer than 30,000 or more than 120,000 public chains, plus five repertoires with anomalous nucleotide sharing, were excluded from co-occurrence clustering. In its TCRdb copy, this immuneACCESS table keeps in-frame sequences only and misses some clones. Where compared with another copy, unresolved V genes explain less than half of these, and the others have no known cause. Clone size and the V and J calls come from that table; the DNA yielded D and trimming. This sample lists tens of thousands of clones; roughly 80% were detected once. Together, the top ten hold about 20% of the sample.

Specimen: PBMCs. Recombination linked TRBV6-5 to TRBJ1-2; the D gene remains uncertain. This clonotype originated in a woman aged 25 to 39 in good health and CMV-seropositive. The CDR3 region reads CASRLGHSGGYTF. The DNA sequence is as follows: TGTGCCAGCAGGCTGGGCCATTCCGGTGGCTACACCTTC.